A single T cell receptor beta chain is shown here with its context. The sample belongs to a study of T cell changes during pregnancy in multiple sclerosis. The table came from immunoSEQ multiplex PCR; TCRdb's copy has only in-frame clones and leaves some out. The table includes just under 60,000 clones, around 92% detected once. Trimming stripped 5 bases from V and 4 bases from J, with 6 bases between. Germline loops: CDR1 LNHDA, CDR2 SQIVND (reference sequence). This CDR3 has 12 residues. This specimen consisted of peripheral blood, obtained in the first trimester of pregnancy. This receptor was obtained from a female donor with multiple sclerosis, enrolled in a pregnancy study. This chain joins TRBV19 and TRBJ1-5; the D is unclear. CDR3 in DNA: TGTGCCAGTAGTCCCGAGAATCAGCCCCAGCATTTT. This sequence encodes CASSPENQPQHF.